A selection of T cell receptor beta chains follows, all from one sample in a study of beta chain features in type 1 diabetes. Sequenced by immunoSEQ multiplex PCR; TCRdb stores in-frame clones only, minus some. Counted here are under 300,000 clones, 27% occurring once; the ten biggest clones make up 3.5% to 4%. Sequencing used central memory CD4+ T cells from blood. These receptors came from a man under 40 in good health. Each CDR3 is given with its conserved first and last residue. D genes are given only for firm matches. The size of a clone is reported for some rows only, either as once, few or many, or as a class for expanded clones.

>few|-|TRBJ2-2|TRBV9
CASSVMVGGTGELFF
TGTGCCAGCAGCGTAATGGTCGGAGGAACCGGGGAGCTGTTTTTT
>few|TRBD2|TRBJ2-5|TRBV7-2
CASSLPSGSRETQYF
TGTGCCAGCAGCCTTCCTAGCGGGAGCCGTGAGACCCAGTACTTC
>-|-|TRBJ1-2|TRBV5-6
CASSFRAGYGYTF
TGTGCCAGCAGCTTTAGAGCTGGCTATGGCTACACCTTC
>-|-|TRBJ2-2|TRBV6-6
CASSPATTGELFF
TGTGCCAGCAGCCCGGCGACCACCGGGGAGCTGTTTTTT
>-|TRBD1|TRBJ2-1|TRBV18
CASSPPGQGVSSYNEQFF
TGTGCCAGCTCACCACCGGGACAGGGCGTAAGCTCCTACAATGAGCAGTTCTTC
>few|TRBD2|TRBJ2-1|TRBV28
CASSPTGLAVHNEQFF
TGTGCCAGCAGTCCCACTGGACTAGCGGTCCACAATGAGCAGTTCTTC
>few|-|TRBJ1-1|TRBV29-1
CSVVLPALGKTEAFF
TGCAGCGTAGTGCTTCCCGCTTTAGGGAAAACGGAAGCTTTCTTT
>-|-|TRBJ2-7|TRBV4-3
CASSQDRVSVQYF
TGCGCCAGCAGCCAAGATAGGGTTTCGGTGCAGTACTTC
>-|TRBD2|TRBJ2-1|TRBV7-9
CASSPRVAGPTGAYNEQFF
TGTGCCAGCAGCCCCCGGGTAGCGGGTCCGACGGGGGCCTACAATGAGCAGTTCTTC
>-|-|TRBJ1-1|TRBV2
CATRAVVVTEAFF
TGTGCCACCCGGGCAGTCGTGGTCACTGAAGCTTTCTTT
>few|-|TRBJ2-7|TRBV5-1
CASSSRGEYLIEQYF
TGCGCCAGCAGCTCCAGGGGGGAATATTTGATCGAGCAGTACTTC
>few|-|TRBJ2-4|TRBV29-1
CSVEGLAKNIQYF
TGCAGCGTTGAAGGGTTAGCCAAAAACATTCAGTACTTC
>-|-|TRBJ1-5|TRBV2
CASSEGLQNQPQHF
TGTGCCAGCAGTGAAGGGCTTCAAAATCAGCCCCAGCATTTT
>-|-|TRBJ1-1|TRBV9
CASSVEPLNTEAFF
TGTGCCAGCAGCGTAGAACCCCTGAACACTGAAGCTTTCTTT
>-|-|TRBJ2-5|TRBV6-1
CASSEPLTKGQETQYF
TGTGCCAGCAGTGAACCCCTAACTAAGGGACAAGAGACCCAGTACTTC
>few|TRBD2|TRBJ2-3|TRBV30
CAWSVLAGGSDTQYF
TGTGCCTGGAGTGTACTAGCGGGTGGGTCAGATACGCAGTATTTT
>-|-|TRBJ2-2|TRBV7-2
CASSLEASGELFF
TGTGCCAGCAGCTTAGAAGCCTCCGGGGAGCTGTTTTTT
>-|-|TRBJ1-5|TRBV7-2
CASSLIDSNQPQHF
TGTGCCAGCAGCTTAATTGATAGCAATCAGCCCCAGCATTTT
>-|-|TRBJ1-1|TRBV12-5
CASGGPGHPGQAFF
TGTGCTAGTGGCGGACCGGGACACCCGGGCCAAGCTTTCTTT
>once|-|TRBJ2-7|TRBV10-3
CASSTHSAPSGEQYF
TGTGCCAGCAGCACCCATAGCGCTCCATCGGGCGAGCAGTACTTC
>-|-|TRBJ1-1|TRBV2
CASSVRLENTEAFF
TGTGCCAGCAGTGTTCGGTTAGAGAACACTGAAGCTTTCTTT
>many|-|TRBJ1-1|TRBV10-2
CASSHGQTNTEAFF
TGCGCCAGCAGCCACGGACAGACCAACACTGAAGCTTTCTTT
>-|-|TRBJ2-1|TRBV7-2
CASSLGGHPSYNEQFF
TGTGCCAGCAGCTTGGGGGGACACCCGTCCTACAATGAGCAGTTCTTC
>-|TRBD1|TRBJ2-2|TRBV11-3
CASSQRQGRELFF
TGTGCCAGCAGTCAACGACAGGGCCGGGAGCTGTTTTTT
>-|-|TRBJ2-3|TRBV5-1
CASSKGPSGRRDTQYF
TGCGCCAGCAGCAAGGGGCCCTCCGGGAGAAGAGATACGCAGTATTTT
>many|-|TRBJ2-5|TRBV30
CAWSVQETQYF
TGTGCCTGGAGTGTACAAGAGACCCAGTACTTC
>-|-|TRBJ2-5|TRBV29-1
CSVEKRETQYF
TGCAGCGTTGAAAAACGGGAGACCCAGTACTTC
>-|-|TRBJ2-7|TRBV7-2
CASSSAAGTWQGEQYF
TGTGCCAGCAGCTCCGCGGCCGGGACATGGCAGGGGGAGCAGTACTTC
>few|-|TRBJ2-3|TRBV27
CASSGASTDTQYF
TGTGCCAGCAGTGGTGCCAGCACAGATACGCAGTATTTT
>-|TRBD1|TRBJ2-7|TRBV7-9
CASSSPQQGAFSYEQYF
TGTGCCAGCAGCTCTCCCCAACAGGGGGCGTTCTCCTACGAGCAGTACTTC
>few|-|TRBJ2-7|TRBV30
CAWRKSTRGEQYF
TGTGCCTGGAGAAAATCGACCCGCGGCGAGCAGTACTTC
>few|TRBD1|TRBJ2-1|TRBV14
CASSLPGGFYNEQFF
TGTGCCAGCAGCCTGCCAGGGGGATTTTACAATGAGCAGTTCTTC
>many|TRBD1|TRBJ2-4|TRBV7-8
CASSAGTANIQYF
TGTGCCAGCAGCGCCGGGACAGCAAACATTCAGTACTTC
>-|TRBD1|TRBJ1-5|TRBV6-5
CASSQGGSNQPQHF
TGTGCCAGCAGTCAGGGGGGGAGCAATCAGCCCCAGCATTTT
>-|TRBD2|TRBJ2-5|TRBV5-1
CASSSTSGSMETQYF
TGCGCCAGCAGCTCAACTAGCGGGAGTATGGAGACCCAGTACTTC
>-|TRBD2|TRBJ2-1|TRBV9
CASSAPLAGGYNEQFF
TGTGCCAGCAGCGCCCCCCTAGCGGGAGGGTATAATGAGCAGTTCTTC
>-|-|TRBJ2-5|TRBV6-1
CASRVDTGGLETQYF
TGTGCCAGCAGGGTAGATACGGGGGGCCTCGAGACCCAGTACTTC
>few|TRBD1|TRBJ2-1|TRBV7-2
CASRKGTANEQFF
TGTGCCAGCAGAAAGGGGACAGCCAATGAGCAGTTCTTC
>many|-|TRBJ2-3|TRBV7-2
CASSSQGTDTQYF
TGTGCCAGCAGCTCCCAGGGGACAGATACGCAGTATTTT
>few|TRBD1|TRBJ1-2|TRBV29-1
CSVRTGTFTGYTF
TGCAGCGTGCGGACAGGGACTTTTACTGGCTACACCTTC
>few|TRBD2|TRBJ2-1|TRBV5-1
CASSLASGNFGEQFF
TGCGCCAGCAGCTTGGCTAGCGGGAATTTTGGTGAGCAGTTCTTC
>-|-|TRBJ2-7|TRBV7-7
CASSLDRSGEQYF
TGTGCCAGCAGCTTAGATCGTTCGGGCGAGCAGTACTTC
>-|-|TRBJ2-7|TRBV5-1
CASSPAGSSYEQYF
TGCGCCAGCAGCCCAGCAGGGAGCTCCTACGAGCAGTACTTC
>-|-|TRBJ2-5|TRBV29-1
CSVGLGYQETQYF
TGCAGCGTTGGTTTGGGGTACCAAGAGACCCAGTACTTC
>few|-|TRBJ1-1|TRBV2
CASSEATEAFF
TGTGCCAGCAGTGAAGCTACTGAAGCTTTCTTT
>many|-|TRBJ2-3|TRBV5-4
CASSPAGRSTDTQYF
TGTGCCAGCAGCCCTGCAGGACGTAGCACAGATACGCAGTATTTT
>-|TRBD1|TRBJ2-7|TRBV7-9
CASSLVPTGDLEQYF
TGTGCCAGCAGCTTAGTCCCCACAGGGGACCTCGAGCAGTACTTC
>-|-|TRBJ2-7|TRBV15
CATSPLVADTYEQYF
TGTGCCACCAGCCCTCTGGTAGCGGATACCTACGAGCAGTACTTC
>few|-|TRBJ1-2|TRBV4-3
CASSQSAVGRFNGYTF
TGCGCCAGCAGCCAATCGGCAGTGGGACGATTCAACGGCTACACCTTC
>many|TRBD1|TRBJ2-5|TRBV28
CASSQRTGGAETQYF
TGTGCCAGCAGTCAACGGACAGGGGGCGCAGAGACCCAGTACTTC
>few|-|TRBJ2-1|TRBV11-2
CASSLGGGPYNEQFF
TGTGCCAGCAGCTTAGGTGGGGGTCCCTACAATGAGCAGTTCTTC
>-|-|TRBJ1-6|TRBV5-4
CASSRDSYNSPLHF
TGTGCCAGCAGCAGAGACAGCTATAATTCACCCCTCCACTTT
>few|-|TRBJ1-1|TRBV4-2
CASSQAVGRGDTEAFF
TGTGCCAGCAGCCAAGCCGTCGGCAGAGGGGACACTGAAGCTTTCTTT
>-|-|TRBJ1-6|TRBV6-5
CASSRGEPNNSPLHF
TGTGCCAGCAGTCGCGGAGAACCCAATAATTCACCCCTCCACTTT